The sequence of this T cell receptor beta chain was determined in a study of Graves' ophthalmopathy and Graves' hyperthyroidism. This clonotype was recorded at least ten times. Amplification of TCR beta CDR3 regions used RNA transcripts. Second-round multiplex PCR came after first-round RT-PCR with HTBI primers. TCRdb re-derived calls from the multiplex PCR reads in MiXCR, one entry per CDR3 protein. Seen here are 450,000 or so distinct CDR3 sequences, about an eighth observed once, and the top ten hold over 8%. Germline CDR1 reads MNHEY; CDR2 reads SMNVEV (reference sequence). This CDR3 contains 15 residues. J was trimmed by 1 base and V by 5 bases; bases with no gene match: 7.

V is TRBV27 and J is TRBJ2-5; 7 nucleotides match TRBD1. Specimen: blood. This receptor was taken from a young woman with Graves' ophthalmopathy. The CDR3 coding sequence is TGTGCCAGCAGTCCACACAGGGGAACCCAAGAGACCCAGTACTTC. This encodes CASSPHRGTQETQYF.